This entry lists 5 T cell receptor beta chains sequenced from one sample in a study of shared clonotypes between healthy human individuals. Repertoires were generated with immunoSEQ multiplex PCR, while TCRdb's copy carries only in-frame clones and drops some. The sample has roughly 510,000 clones, roughly 79% seen once. The sample consisted of PBMCs. Source of these receptors: a woman aged 40 to 55 in good health. Some clones in this sample may be carry-over from other donors' samples.

The genes are TRBV11-2 and TRBJ2-2; D might be TRBD1 (5 bases). There are 18 residues in the CDR3. V was cut by 1 base and J by 0 bases, with 15 bases left in between. CDR1 is SGHAT and CDR2 is FQNNGV in the germline V gene. The CDR3 DNA sequence: TGTGCCAGCAGCTTAGCTGGGGCCCGGAGCGCGAACACCGGGGAGCTGTTTTTT. Residues: CASSLAGARSANTGELFF.

The V and J genes are TRBV9 and TRBJ1-1; D perhaps matches TRBD1 (5 bases). The V end lost 2 bases, the J end lost 2 bases, and 10 bases lay between the germline ends. The CDR3 sequence is 14 residues long. The V gene's germline CDR1 is SGDLS and CDR2 YYNGEE. CDR3 DNA sequence: TGTGCCAGCAGCGTCATGGGGGAAAACACTGAAGCTTTCTTT. This encodes CASSVMGENTEAFF.

As regards this clone: A read error may produce the germline difference seen at one junction end. The chain is built from TRBV5-6 and TRBJ2-7, with a possible D match to TRBD2 (6 bases). The CDR3 is 13 residues long. CDR1 is SGHDT, CDR2 YYEEEE, per germline. The chain's CDR3 is CASSFAGNYKQYF. CDR3 DNA sequence: TGTGCCAGCAGCTTCGCGGGAAACTACAAGCAGTACTTC. The entire variable domain, with the rest obtained from reference TRBV5-6 and TRBJ2-7, is as follows: DAGVTQSPTHLIKTRGQQVTLRCSPKSGHDTVSWYQQALGQGPQFIFQYYEEEERQRGNFPDRFSGHQFPNYSSELNVNALLLGDSALYLCASSFAGNYKQYFGPGTRLTVT.

A few counts support this clone. The chain uses TRBV18 and TRBJ2-4; D is perhaps TRBD1 (7 bases). Germline V gene lookup returns CDR1 KGHSH and CDR2 LQKENI. This CDR3 comprises 15 residues. V was pared by 3 bases and J by 5 bases, with 14 bases between. The CDR3 DNA follows: TGTGCCAGCTCACCCGCAGGGGGGACGGAAAACATTCAGTACTTC. It yields the protein CASSPAGGTENIQYF.

This chain's CDR3 is CASSLLALRGPINEKLFF. The CDR3 nucleotides are TGTGCCAGCAGTTTACTGGCTCTGCGGGGACCCATTAATGAAAAACTGTTTTTT. The rearrangement links TRBV28 to TRBJ1-4, with a possible D match to TRBD1 (5 bases). The V and J ends lost 2 bases and 4 bases respectively, with 20 bases between them. The V gene's germline CDR1 is MDHEN and CDR2 SYDVKM. CDR3 length: 18 residues.